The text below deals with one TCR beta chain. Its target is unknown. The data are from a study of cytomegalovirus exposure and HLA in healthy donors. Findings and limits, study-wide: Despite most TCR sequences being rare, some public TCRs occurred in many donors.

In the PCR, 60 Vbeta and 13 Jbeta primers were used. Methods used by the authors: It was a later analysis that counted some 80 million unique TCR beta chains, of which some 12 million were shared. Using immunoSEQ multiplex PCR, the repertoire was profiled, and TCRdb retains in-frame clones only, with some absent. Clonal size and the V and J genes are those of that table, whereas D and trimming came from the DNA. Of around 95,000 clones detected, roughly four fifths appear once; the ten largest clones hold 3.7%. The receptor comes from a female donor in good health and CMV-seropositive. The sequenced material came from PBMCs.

CDR3 nucleotide sequence: TGTGCCAGCAGCTCTTATCCGGGACTCTACAATGAGCAGTTCTTC. This gives the protein CASSSYPGLYNEQFF. V gene TRBV7-3 combines with J gene TRBJ2-1; TRBD2 is a possible D gene (6 bases). Germline lookup yields CDR1 SGHTA and CDR2 FQGTGA. V lost 4 bases, J lost 3 bases, and 13 bases lay in between. The CDR3 consists of 15 residues.